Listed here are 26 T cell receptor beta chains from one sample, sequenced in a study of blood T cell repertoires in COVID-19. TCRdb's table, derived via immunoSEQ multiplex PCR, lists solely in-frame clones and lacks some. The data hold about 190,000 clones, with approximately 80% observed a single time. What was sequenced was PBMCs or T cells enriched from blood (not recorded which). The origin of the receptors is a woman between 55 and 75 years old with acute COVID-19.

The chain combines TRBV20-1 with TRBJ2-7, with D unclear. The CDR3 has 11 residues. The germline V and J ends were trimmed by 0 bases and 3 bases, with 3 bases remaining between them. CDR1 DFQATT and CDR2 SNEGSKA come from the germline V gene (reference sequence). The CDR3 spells CSARDYYEQYF. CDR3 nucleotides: TGCAGTGCTAGAGATTACTACGAGCAGTACTTC.

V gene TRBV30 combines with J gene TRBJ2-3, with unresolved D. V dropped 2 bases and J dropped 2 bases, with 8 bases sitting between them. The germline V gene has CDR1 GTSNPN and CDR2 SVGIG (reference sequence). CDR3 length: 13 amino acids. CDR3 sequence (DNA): TGTGCCTGGAGTTACACCCACACAGATACGCAGTATTTT. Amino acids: CAWSYTHTDTQYF.

The CDR3 region has the DNA TGTGCCAGCAGCTTCCGGGACTGGGAAGAGACCCAGTACTTC. It is translated as CASSFRDWEETQYF. The J gene is TRBJ2-5, the V gene TRBV9, with D tentatively TRBD2 (6 bases). The germline V gene encodes CDR1 SGDLS and CDR2 YYNGEE. This CDR3 region has 14 residues. V was trimmed by 4 bases and J by 3 bases, leaving 13 bases between them.

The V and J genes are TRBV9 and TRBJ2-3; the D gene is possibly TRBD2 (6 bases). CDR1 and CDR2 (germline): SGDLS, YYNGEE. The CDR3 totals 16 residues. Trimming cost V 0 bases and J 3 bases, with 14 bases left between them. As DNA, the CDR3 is TGTGCCAGCAGCGTAGCGTCTCTAGCGAATACAGATACGCAGTATTTT. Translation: CASSVASLANTDTQYF.

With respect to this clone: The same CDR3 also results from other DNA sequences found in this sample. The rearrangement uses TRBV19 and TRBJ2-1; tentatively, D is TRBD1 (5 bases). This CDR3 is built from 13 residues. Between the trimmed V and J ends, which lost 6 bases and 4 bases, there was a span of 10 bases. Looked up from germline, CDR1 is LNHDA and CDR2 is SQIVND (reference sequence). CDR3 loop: CASRGRGYNEQFF. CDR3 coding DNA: TGTGCCAGTAGGGGGCGCGGATACAATGAGCAGTTCTTC.

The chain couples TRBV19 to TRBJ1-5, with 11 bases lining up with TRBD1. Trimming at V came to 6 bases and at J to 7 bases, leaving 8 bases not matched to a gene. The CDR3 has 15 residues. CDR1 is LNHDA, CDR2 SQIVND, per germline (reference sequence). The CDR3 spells CASRDRGLLGQPQHF. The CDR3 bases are TGTGCCAGTAGGGACAGGGGGCTCCTCGGGCAGCCCCAGCATTTT.

The chain's CDR3 is CASSPSRGTSTDTQYF. In DNA form, the CDR3 reads TGTGCCAGCAGCCCGTCCAGGGGTACCAGCACAGATACGCAGTATTTT. The chain has TRBV5-4 and TRBJ2-3, with D possibly TRBD1 on 6 matching bases. The V gene lost 4 bases and the J gene lost 0 bases, with 15 bases spanning the gap. The germline V gene has CDR1 SGHNT and CDR2 YYREEE (reference sequence). The CDR3 runs to 16 residues.

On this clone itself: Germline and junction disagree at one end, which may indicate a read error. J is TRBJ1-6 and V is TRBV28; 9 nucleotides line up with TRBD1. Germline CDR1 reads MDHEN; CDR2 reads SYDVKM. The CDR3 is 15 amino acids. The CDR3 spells CASRPTGGYYSPLHF. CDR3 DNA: TGTGCCAGCAGACCCACAGGGGGCTATTATTCACCCCTCCACTTT.

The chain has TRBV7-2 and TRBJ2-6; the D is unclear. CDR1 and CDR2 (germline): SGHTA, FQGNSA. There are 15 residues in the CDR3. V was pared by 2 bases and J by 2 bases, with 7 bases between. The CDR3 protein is CASSLQAAGANVLTF. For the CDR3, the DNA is TGTGCCAGCAGCTTACAGGCAGCTGGGGCCAACGTCCTGACTTTC.

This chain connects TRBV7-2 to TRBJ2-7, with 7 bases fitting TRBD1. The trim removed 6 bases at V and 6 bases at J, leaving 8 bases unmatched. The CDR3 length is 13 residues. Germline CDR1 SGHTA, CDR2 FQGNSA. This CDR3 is CASRPGGEVEQYV. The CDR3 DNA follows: TGTGCCAGCAGACCAGGGGGAGAGGTCGAGCAGTACGTC.

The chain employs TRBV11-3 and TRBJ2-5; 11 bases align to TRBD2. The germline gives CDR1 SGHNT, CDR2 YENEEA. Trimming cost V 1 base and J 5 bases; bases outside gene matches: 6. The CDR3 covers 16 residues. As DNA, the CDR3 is TGTGCCAGCAGCTTAGTAGCGGGAGGGCCGGTGGAGACCCAGTACTTC. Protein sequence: CASSLVAGGPVETQYF. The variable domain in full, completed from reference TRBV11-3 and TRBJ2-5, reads EAGVVQSPRYKIIEKKQPVAFWCNPISGHNTLYWYLQNLGQGPELLIRYENEEAVDDSQLPKDRFSAERLKGVDSTLKIQPAELGDSAVYLCASSLVAGGPVETQYFGPGTRLLVL.

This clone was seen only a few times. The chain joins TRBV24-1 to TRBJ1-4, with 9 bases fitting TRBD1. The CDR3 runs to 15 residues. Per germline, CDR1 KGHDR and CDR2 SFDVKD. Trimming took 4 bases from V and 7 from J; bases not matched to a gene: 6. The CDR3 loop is CATSDHRGQGEKLFF. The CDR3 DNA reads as TGTGCCACCAGTGACCACAGGGGGCAGGGTGAAAAACTGTTTTTT.

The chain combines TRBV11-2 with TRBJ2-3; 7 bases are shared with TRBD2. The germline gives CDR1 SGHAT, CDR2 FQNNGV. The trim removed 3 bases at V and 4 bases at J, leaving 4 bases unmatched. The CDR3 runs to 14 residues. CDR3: CASSFAGVADTQYF. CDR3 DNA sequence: TGTGCCAGCAGCTTCGCGGGAGTGGCAGATACGCAGTATTTT.

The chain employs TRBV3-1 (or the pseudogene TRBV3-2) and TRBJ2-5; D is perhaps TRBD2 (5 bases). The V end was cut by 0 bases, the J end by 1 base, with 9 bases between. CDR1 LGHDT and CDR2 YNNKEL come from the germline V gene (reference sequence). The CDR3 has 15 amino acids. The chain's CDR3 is CASSQEAGIQETQYF. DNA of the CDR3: TGTGCCAGCAGCCAAGAGGCCGGGATCCAAGAGACCCAGTACTTC.

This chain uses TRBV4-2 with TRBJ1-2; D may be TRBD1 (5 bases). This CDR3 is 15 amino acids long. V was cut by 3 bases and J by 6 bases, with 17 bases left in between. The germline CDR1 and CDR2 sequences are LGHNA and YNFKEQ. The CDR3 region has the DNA TGTGCCAGCAGCCAGTCGGGGGAGCGTGGCGATGGCTACACCTTC. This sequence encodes CASSQSGERGDGYTF.

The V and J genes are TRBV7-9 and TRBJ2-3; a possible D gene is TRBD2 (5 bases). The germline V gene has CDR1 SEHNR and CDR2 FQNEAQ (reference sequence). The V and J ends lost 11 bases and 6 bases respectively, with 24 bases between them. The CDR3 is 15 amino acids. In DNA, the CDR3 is TGTGCCCCAGGAGGCCCTTGGGGTTCTCCGGATACGCAGTATTTT. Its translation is CAPGGPWGSPDTQYF.

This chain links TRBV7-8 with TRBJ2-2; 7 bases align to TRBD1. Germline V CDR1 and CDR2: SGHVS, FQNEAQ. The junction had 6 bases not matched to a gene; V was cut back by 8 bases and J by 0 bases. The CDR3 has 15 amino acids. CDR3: CASGRTGANTGELFF. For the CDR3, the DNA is TGTGCCAGCGGGAGAACAGGGGCGAACACCGGGGAGCTGTTTTTT.

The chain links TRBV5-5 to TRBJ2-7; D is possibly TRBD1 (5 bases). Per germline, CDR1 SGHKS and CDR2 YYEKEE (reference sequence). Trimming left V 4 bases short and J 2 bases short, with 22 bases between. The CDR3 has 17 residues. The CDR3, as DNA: TGTGCCAGCAGCCCTTGGGGATCCCCTAGGGGCACCTACGAGCAGTACTTC. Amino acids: CASSPWGSPRGTYEQYF.

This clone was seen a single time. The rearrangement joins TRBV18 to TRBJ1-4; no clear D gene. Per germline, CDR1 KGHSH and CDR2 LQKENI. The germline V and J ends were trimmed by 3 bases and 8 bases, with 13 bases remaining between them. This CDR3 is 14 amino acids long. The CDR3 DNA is TGTGCCAGCTCACCGGACTCGAGGGAAGAAAAACTGTTTTTT. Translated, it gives CASSPDSREEKLFF.

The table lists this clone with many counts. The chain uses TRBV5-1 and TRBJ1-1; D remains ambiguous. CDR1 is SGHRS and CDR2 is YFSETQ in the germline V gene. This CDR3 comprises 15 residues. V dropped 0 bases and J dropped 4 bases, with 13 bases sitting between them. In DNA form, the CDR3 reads TGCGCCAGCAGCTTGGTCGGGGTATCAGGCACTGAAGCTTTCTTT. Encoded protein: CASSLVGVSGTEAFF.

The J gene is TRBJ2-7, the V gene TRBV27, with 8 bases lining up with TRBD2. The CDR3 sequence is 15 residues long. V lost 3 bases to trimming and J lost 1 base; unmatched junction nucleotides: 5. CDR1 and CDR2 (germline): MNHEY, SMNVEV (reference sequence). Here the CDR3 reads CASSFSSGGSYEQYF. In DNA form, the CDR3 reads TGTGCCAGCAGTTTTTCCAGCGGGGGATCCTACGAGCAGTACTTC.

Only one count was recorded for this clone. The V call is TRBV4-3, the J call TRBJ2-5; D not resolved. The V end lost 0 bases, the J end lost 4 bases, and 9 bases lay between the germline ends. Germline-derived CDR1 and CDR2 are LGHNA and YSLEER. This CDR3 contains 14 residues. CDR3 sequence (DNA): TGCGCCAGCAGCCAAGATTCACTTGTAGAGACCCAGTACTTC. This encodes CASSQDSLVETQYF.

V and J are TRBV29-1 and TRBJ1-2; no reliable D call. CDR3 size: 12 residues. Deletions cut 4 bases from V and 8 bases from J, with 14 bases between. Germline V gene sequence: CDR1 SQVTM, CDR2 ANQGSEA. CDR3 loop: CSVARPGSGYTF. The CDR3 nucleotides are TGCAGCGTTGCCAGGCCGGGGAGCGGCTACACCTTC.

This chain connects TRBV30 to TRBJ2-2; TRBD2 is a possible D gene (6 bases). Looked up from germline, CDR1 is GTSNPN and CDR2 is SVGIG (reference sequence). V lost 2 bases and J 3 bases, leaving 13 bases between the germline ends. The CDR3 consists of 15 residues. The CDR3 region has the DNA TGTGCCTGGAGTTCTAGGACTACACACACCGGGGAGCTGTTTTTT. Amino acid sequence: CAWSSRTTHTGELFF.

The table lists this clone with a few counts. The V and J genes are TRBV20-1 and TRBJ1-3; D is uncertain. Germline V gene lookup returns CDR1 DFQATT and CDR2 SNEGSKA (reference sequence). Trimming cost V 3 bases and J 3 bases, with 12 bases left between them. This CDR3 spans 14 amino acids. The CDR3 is CSASISGFGNTIYF. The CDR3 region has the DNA TGCAGTGCTAGTATTTCGGGTTTTGGAAACACCATATATTTT.

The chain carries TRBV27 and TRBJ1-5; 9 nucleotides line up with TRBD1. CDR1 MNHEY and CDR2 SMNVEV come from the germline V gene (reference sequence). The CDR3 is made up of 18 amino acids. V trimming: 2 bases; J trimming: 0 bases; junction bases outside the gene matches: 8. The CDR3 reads CASSLMGQGLYSNQPQHF. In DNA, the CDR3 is TGTGCCAGCAGTTTAATGGGACAGGGCCTTTATAGCAATCAGCCCCAGCATTTT.